These 18 T cell receptor beta chains share one sample of origin, sequenced in a study of TET2 disruption in CD19-targeted CAR T cells. The treatment was: autologous CTL019 cells: CD19 CAR with 4-1BB and CD3 zeta domains. Method: immunoSEQ multiplex PCR; TCRdb's copy keeps in-frame clones and lacks some. Its table records roughly 410 clones. The sample here was peripheral blood, taken from a patient treated with CD19 CAR T cells. These receptors all stem from a man aged 70 or older with chronic lymphocytic leukemia.

By frequency, this clone registers medium-sized. The CDR3 end is not reached by the read, which stops 3 residues before it; the germline J gene fills it in. The V and J genes are TRBV5-1 and TRBJ2-1, with TRBD2 matching 11 bases. J was trimmed by 1 base and V by 4 bases; bases with no gene match: 4. Per the germline V gene, CDR1 is SGHRS and CDR2 is YFSETQ. The length of the CDR3 is 16 residues. The CDR3 is CASSPGTSGSYNEQFF. The CDR3 DNA, read in part, is TGCGCCAGCAGCCCGGGGACTAGCGGTTCCTACAATGAG. Full variable domain (remainder filled in from reference TRBV5-1 and TRBJ2-1): KAGVTQTPRYLIKTRGQQVTLSCSPISGHRSVSWYQQTPGQGLQFLFEYFSETQRNKGNFPGRFSGRQFSNSRSEMNVSTLELGDSALYLCASSPGTSGSYNEQFFGPGTRLTVL.

CDR3 bases read: TGTGCCAGCAGCTCAAGTATCTCCTACGAG. Protein: CASSSSISYE. The full CDR3 reads CASSSSISYEAFF. This chain links TRBV7-9 with TRBJ1-1; D call uncertain. The DNA ends 3 residues before the CDR3 does, and the rest of the CDR3 is filled in from the germline J gene. The CDR3 consists of 13 residues. CDR1 SEHNR and CDR2 FQNEAQ come from the germline V gene (reference sequence).

Points on this clone: Read coverage stops 3 residues before the CDR3 terminus; the germline J gene supplies the remainder. V is TRBV28 and J is TRBJ2-5, with D maybe TRBD1 (6 bases). This CDR3 spans 16 amino acids. The V and J ends lost 3 bases and 0 bases respectively, with 14 bases between them. Germline CDR1 MDHEN, CDR2 SYDVKM. The part of the CDR3 DNA that was read is TGTGCCAGCAGTTTTCTATGGGACACGTACCAAGAGACC. Translated: CASSFLWDTYQET. The whole CDR3 reads CASSFLWDTYQETQYF.

Considering frequency, this clone is medium-sized. Read sequence stops 3 residues before the CDR3 end, and the germline J gene provides the missing end. The rearrangement joins TRBV5-1 to TRBJ1-1, with 7 bases lining up with TRBD1. The CDR3 is 14 amino acids. V gave up 4 bases and J gave up 1 base; unmatched junction bases: 4. The V gene's germline CDR1 is SGHRS and CDR2 YFSETQ. The sequenced part of the CDR3 DNA is TGCGCCAGCAGCACGGGACAGAGGAACACTGAA. This encodes CASSTGQRNTE. The CDR3 as a whole reads CASSTGQRNTEAFF.

This clone is large by frequency. The read stops 3 residues short of the end of the CDR3; the missing end is completed from the germline J gene. This chain connects TRBV6-1 to TRBJ2-1; 9 bases are a match to TRBD1. Germline CDR1 reads MNHNS; CDR2 reads SASEGT. With 1 base clipped from V and 3 bases from J, the junction kept 4 bases outside the gene matches. This CDR3 is 16 amino acids long. The CDR3 is CASSEGGTGYYNEQFF. The CDR3 DNA, read in part, is TGTGCCAGCAGTGAAGGAGGGACAGGGTACTACAATGAG.

This clone is labeled medium-sized based on frequency. CDR3 amino acids: CASSLNTPGGSYEQYF. Partial CDR3 DNA: TGTGCCAGCTCCCTCAACACCCCCGGAGGGTCCTACGAG. This chain links TRBV18 with TRBJ2-7, with D perhaps matching TRBD2 (6 bases). With the read ending 3 residues before the CDR3 end, the germline J gene is used to fill in that end. The CDR3 contains 16 residues. The V end lost 6 bases, the J end lost 1 base, and 19 bases lay between the germline ends. Germline loops: CDR1 KGHSH, CDR2 LQKENI.

Its frequency marks this clone as medium-sized. Read coverage stops 3 residues before the CDR3 terminus; the germline J gene supplies the remainder. This sequence joins TRBV4-1 and TRBJ1-1, with 7 bases aligning to TRBD1. Looked up from germline, CDR1 is MGHRA and CDR2 is YSYEKL. The length of the CDR3 is 15 residues. The ends lost 6 bases at V and 0 bases at J; junction bases unmatched: 7. The covered CDR3 bases are TGCGCCAGCAGGGCTGCGGGACAGATGAACACTGAA. This encodes CASRAAGQMNTE. The entire CDR3 sequence reads CASRAAGQMNTEAFF.

This clone is deemed medium-sized (0.01 to 0.1%) by its frequency. The observed sequence ends 3 residues before the CDR3 terminus, with the missing tail filled in from the germline J gene. The chain is built from TRBV20-1 and TRBJ1-4; the match to TRBD1 covers 9 bases. V was clipped by 4 bases and J by 6 bases; unmatched bases: 6. From germline, CDR1 is DFQATT and CDR2 SNEGSKA (reference sequence). The CDR3 is made up of 14 amino acids. The covered CDR3 bases are TGCAGTGCTACCCGACAGGGGGAAGATGAAAAA. Its protein product is CSATRQGEDEK. From start to end, the CDR3 is CSATRQGEDEKLFF.

According to its frequency, this clone is medium-sized (0.01 to 0.1%). The part of the CDR3 DNA that was read is TGTGCTAGTGCCCCTACAGATACG. It specifies CASAPTDT. In full, the CDR3 is CASAPTDTQYF. The V call is TRBV12-5, the J call TRBJ2-3; D gene uncertain. The read ends 3 residues early relative to the CDR3; the germline J gene fills the gap. Germline assignment: CDR1 LGHNT and CDR2 FRNRAP. The CDR3 totals 11 residues. Trimming removed 7 bases at V and 3 bases at J, with 5 bases between.

Note on this clone: The observed sequence ends 3 residues before the CDR3 terminus, with the missing tail filled in from the germline J gene. V is TRBV18 and J is TRBJ1-1; D unclear. Per the germline V gene, CDR1 is KGHSH and CDR2 is LQKENI. The CDR3 extends over 15 amino acids. The CDR3 reads CASSPSQESSYEAFF. The CDR3 bases that were read are TGTGCCAGCTCACCGTCCCAGGAGAGCTCCTACGAG. Using reference TRBV18 and TRBJ1-1 for the parts outside the CDR3, the full variable domain is NAGVMQNPRHLVRRRGQEARLRCSPMKGHSHVYWYRQLPEEGLKFMVYLQKENIIDESGMPKERFSAEFPKEGPSILRIQQVVRGDSAAYFCASSPSQESSYEAFFGQGTRLTVV.

This clone is called medium-sized based on its frequency. The DNA read from the CDR3 is TGTGCCAGCAGTTTTGCGGGACAGTACTTTGAAAAA. Translating gives CASSFAGQYFEK. The entire CDR3 reads CASSFAGQYFEKLFF. V usage is TRBV28 and J usage is TRBJ1-4; 7 nucleotides match TRBD1. From the germline J gene comes the end of the CDR3, since the read stops 3 residues before it. Germline lookup yields CDR1 MDHEN and CDR2 SYDVKM. Trimming at V came to 3 bases and at J to 7 bases, leaving 8 bases not matched to a gene. CDR3 length equals 15 residues.

This clone is classed as medium-sized by frequency. Read coverage stops 3 residues before the CDR3 terminus; the germline J gene supplies the remainder. The chain links TRBV12-3 or TRBV12-4 to TRBJ2-1; 8 bases map to TRBD2. Trimming at V came to 2 bases and at J to 7 bases, leaving 7 bases not matched to a gene. This CDR3 spans 15 amino acids. Partial CDR3 DNA: TGTGCCAGCAGTTTATTTGCGGGGGGCAAAAATGAG. Amino acids: CASSLFAGGKNE. The full CDR3 is CASSLFAGGKNEQFF.

This clone ranks as medium-sized in terms of frequency. The read is 3 residues too short to cover the CDR3 end, so that end is filled in from the germline J gene. The rearrangement links TRBV5-4 to TRBJ2-7; perhaps TRBD1 as D (5 bases). The CDR3 loop spans 12 amino acids. V lost 4 bases, J lost 6 bases, and 11 bases lay in between. The germline CDR1 and CDR2 sequences are SGHNT and YYREEE (reference sequence). CDR3 DNA (partial): TGTGCCAGCAGCAATCAGGGTTTCGAG. Translating it yields CASSNQGFE. The entire CDR3 is CASSNQGFEQYF.

This clone is classed as medium-sized by frequency. The read comes to an end 3 residues before the CDR3 does, leaving the germline J gene to fill in the end. The J gene is TRBJ2-7, the V gene TRBV15; 11 bases are shared with TRBD1. Germline V gene sequence: CDR1 LNHNV, CDR2 YYDKDF (reference sequence). The ends lost 3 bases at V and 3 bases at J; junction bases unmatched: 1. The CDR3 is 14 residues long. The CDR3 is CATSRGTGGYEQYF. CDR3 DNA, as far as it was read: TGTGCCACCAGCAGGGGGACAGGGGGCTACGAG.

This clone is identified as large (0.1 to 1%) from frequency. The CDR3 DNA, read in part, is TGTGCCAGCAGCTACCCAGGACAGGGAAACATT. It specifies CASSYPGQGNI. The full CDR3 is CASSYPGQGNIQYF. The genes are TRBV6-2 or TRBV6-3 and TRBJ2-4; 8 nucleotides agree with TRBD1. The CDR3 end lies 3 residues beyond the end of the read and is filled in from the germline J gene. J lost 6 bases, V lost 6 bases, and 7 bases had no gene match. CDR3 length equals 14 residues. The V gene's germline CDR1 is MNHEY and CDR2 SVGEGT.

This clone is labeled medium-sized based on frequency. Coverage ceases 3 residues before the CDR3 finishes, and the germline J gene fills in the end. The chain combines TRBV7-9 with TRBJ2-7; 10 bases map to TRBD1. V lost 5 bases, J lost 6 bases, and 4 bases stayed unmatched. Germline CDR1 is SEHNR and CDR2 is FQNEAQ (reference sequence). The CDR3 totals 13 residues. CDR3 region: CASSAWTGGEQYF. CDR3 DNA (partial): TGTGCCAGCAGCGCCTGGACAGGGGGCGAG.

This clone is medium-sized (0.01 to 0.1%) by frequency. The CDR3 is cut off 3 residues early in the read; its end comes from the germline J gene. The rearrangement uses TRBV7-9 and TRBJ2-5, with D perhaps matching TRBD1 (5 bases). Germline V lookup: CDR1 SEHNR, CDR2 FQNEAQ (reference sequence). Between the trimmed V and J ends, which lost 7 bases and 1 base, there was a span of 16 bases. CDR3 length equals 15 residues. The CDR3 region is CASIQGAGPQETQYF. CDR3 DNA (partial): TGTGCCAGCATCCAAGGGGCAGGGCCCCAAGAGACC.

This clone is labeled medium-sized based on frequency. The read is 3 residues too short to cover the CDR3 end, so that end is filled in from the germline J gene. The chain links TRBV19 to TRBJ2-7; 11 bases agree with TRBD2. This CDR3 contains 16 residues. Trimming took 8 bases from V and 4 from J; bases not matched to a gene: 13. Germline loops: CDR1 LNHDA, CDR2 SQIVND (reference sequence). Partial CDR3 DNA: TGTGCCAGTGATGCGAGAACTAGCGGGGGACATTACGAG. This encodes CASDARTSGGHYE. The CDR3 as a whole reads CASDARTSGGHYEQYF.